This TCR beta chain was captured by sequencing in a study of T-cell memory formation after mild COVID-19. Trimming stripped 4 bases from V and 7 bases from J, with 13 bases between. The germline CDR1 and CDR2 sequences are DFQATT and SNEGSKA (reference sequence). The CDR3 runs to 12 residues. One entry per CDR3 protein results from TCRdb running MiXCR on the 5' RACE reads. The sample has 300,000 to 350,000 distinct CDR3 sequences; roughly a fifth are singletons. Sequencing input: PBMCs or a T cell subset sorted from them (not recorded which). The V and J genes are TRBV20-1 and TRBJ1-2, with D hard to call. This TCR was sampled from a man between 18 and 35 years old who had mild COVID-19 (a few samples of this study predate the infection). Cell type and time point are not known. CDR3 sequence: CSANPDFGGYTF. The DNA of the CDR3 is TGCAGTGCTAACCCAGATTTTGGTGGCTACACCTTC.